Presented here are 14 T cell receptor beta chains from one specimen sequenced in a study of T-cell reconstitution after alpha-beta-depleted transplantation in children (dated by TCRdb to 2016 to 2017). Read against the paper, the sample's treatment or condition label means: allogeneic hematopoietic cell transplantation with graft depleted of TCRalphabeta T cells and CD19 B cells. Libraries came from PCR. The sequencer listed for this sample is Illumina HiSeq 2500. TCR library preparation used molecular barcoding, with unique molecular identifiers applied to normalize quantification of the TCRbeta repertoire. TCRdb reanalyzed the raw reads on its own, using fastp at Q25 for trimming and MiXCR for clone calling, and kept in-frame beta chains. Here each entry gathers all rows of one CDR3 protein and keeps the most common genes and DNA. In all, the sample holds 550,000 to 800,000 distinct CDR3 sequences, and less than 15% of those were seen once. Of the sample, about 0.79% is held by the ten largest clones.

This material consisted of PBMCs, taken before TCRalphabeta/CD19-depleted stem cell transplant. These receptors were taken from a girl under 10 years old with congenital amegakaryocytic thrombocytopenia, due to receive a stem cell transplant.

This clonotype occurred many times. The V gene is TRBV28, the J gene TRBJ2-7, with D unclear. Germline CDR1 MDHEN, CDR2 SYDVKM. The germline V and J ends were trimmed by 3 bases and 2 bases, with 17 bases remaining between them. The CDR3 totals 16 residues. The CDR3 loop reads CASSFFPLDRTYEQYF. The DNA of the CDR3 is TGTGCCAGCAGTTTTTTCCCCCTAGACCGCACCTACGAGCAGTACTTC.

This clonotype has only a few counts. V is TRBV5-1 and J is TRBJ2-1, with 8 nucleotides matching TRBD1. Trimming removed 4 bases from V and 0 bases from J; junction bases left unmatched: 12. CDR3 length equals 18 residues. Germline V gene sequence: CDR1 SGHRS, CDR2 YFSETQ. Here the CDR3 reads CASSKTGAHLYSYNEQFF. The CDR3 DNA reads TGCGCCAGCAGCAAGACAGGGGCCCACCTTTACTCCTACAATGAGCAGTTCTTC.

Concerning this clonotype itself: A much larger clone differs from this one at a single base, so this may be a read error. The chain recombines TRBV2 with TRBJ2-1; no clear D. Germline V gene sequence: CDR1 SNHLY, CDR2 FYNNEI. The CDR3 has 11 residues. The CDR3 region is CASSEVVEHFF. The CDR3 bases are TGTGCCAGCAGTGAAGTCGTCGAGCATTTCTTC.

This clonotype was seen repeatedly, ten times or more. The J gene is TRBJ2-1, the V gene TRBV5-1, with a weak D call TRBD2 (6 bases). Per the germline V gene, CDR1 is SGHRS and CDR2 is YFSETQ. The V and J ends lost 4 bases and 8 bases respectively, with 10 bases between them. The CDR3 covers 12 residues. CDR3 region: CASSRRDHEQFF. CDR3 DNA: TGCGCCAGCAGCAGGAGGGACCATGAGCAGTTCTTC.

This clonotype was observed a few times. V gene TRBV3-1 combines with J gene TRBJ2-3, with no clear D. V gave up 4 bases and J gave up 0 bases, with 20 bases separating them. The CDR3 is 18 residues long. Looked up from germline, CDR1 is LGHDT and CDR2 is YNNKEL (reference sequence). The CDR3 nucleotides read TGTGCCAGCAGCCTCTCCAGGACCAAAGCCTCTAGCACAGATACGCAGTATTTT. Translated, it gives CASSLSRTKASSTDTQYF.

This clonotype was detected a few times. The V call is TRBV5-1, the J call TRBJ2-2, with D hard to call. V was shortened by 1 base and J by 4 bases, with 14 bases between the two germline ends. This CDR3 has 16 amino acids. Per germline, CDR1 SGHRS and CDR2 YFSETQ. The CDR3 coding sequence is TGCGCCAGCAGCTTGAGGGCGGTAGATGTCACCGGGGAGCTGTTTTTT. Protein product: CASSLRAVDVTGELFF.

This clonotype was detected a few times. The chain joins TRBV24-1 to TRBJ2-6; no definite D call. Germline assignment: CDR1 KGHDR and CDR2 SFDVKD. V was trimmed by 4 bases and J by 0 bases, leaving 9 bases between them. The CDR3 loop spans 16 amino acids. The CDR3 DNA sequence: TGTGCCACCAGTGACCCCCTCGGCTCTGGGGCCAACGTCCTGACTTTC. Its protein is CATSDPLGSGANVLTF.

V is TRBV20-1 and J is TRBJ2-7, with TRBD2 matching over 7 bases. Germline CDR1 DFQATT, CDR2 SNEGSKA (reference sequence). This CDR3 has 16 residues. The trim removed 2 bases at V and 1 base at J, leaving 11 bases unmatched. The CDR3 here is CSARPFGDYSSYEQYF. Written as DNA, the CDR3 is TGCAGTGCTAGACCGTTTGGGGACTACTCATCCTACGAGCAGTACTTC.

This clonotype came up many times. The CDR3 loop is CASSPTSGITDTQYF. CDR3 bases: TGTGCCAGCAGCCCAACTAGCGGGATTACAGATACGCAGTATTTT. The V call is TRBV7-2, the J call TRBJ2-3; 10 nucleotides align to TRBD2. The CDR3 has 15 residues. CDR1 is SGHTA and CDR2 is FQGNSA in the germline V gene. Losses at the gene ends were 5 bases for V and 3 bases for J; bases not matched to a gene: 5.

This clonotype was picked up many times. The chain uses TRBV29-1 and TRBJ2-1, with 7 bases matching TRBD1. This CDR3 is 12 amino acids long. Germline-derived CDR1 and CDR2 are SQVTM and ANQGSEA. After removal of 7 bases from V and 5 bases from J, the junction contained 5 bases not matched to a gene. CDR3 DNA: TGCAGCGACCGGGACAGAGACAATGAGCAGTTCTTC. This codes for CSDRDRDNEQFF.

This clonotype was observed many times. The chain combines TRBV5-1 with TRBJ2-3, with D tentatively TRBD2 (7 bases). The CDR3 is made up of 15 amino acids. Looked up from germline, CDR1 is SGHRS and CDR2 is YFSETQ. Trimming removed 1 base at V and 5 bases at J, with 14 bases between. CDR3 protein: CASSLTGGVGDTQYF. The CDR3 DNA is TGCGCCAGCAGCTTGACGGGGGGCGTGGGAGATACGCAGTATTTT.

Here the CDR3 DNA reads TGCGCCAGCAGCCGGACTTACTCCTACGAGCAGTACTTC. This sequence encodes CASSRTYSYEQYF. The chain carries TRBV5-1 and TRBJ2-7; the D gene is possibly TRBD2 (5 bases). The germline V and J ends were trimmed by 4 bases and 0 bases, with 8 bases remaining between them. The CDR3 spans 13 residues. Germline V gene data show CDR1 as SGHRS and CDR2 as YFSETQ.

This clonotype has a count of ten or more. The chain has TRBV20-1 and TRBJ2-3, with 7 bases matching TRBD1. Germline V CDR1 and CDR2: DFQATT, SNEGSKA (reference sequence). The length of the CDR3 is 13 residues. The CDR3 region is CSARQGGTDTQYF. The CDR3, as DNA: TGCAGCGCCCGACAGGGTGGCACAGATACGCAGTATTTT.

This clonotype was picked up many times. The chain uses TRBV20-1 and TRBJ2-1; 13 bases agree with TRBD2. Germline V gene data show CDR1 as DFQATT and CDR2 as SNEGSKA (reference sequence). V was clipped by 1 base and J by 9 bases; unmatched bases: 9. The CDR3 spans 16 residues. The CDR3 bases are TGCAGTGCTAGAGTAACTAGCGGGAGGGCATTGGGTGAGCAGTTCTTC. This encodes CSARVTSGRALGEQFF.